A single sample is the source of the 3 T cell receptor beta chains below, sequenced in a study of cytomegalovirus exposure and HLA in healthy donors. The study ran its PCR with 60 Vbeta and 13 Jbeta primers. Profiled with immunoSEQ multiplex PCR; TCRdb holds only in-frame clones, not every one. Among about 98,000 clones listed, about 74% were seen once. The sequencing sample was made of PBMCs. The receptors derive from a male donor in good health and CMV-seronegative.

The CDR3 reads CASSTLLAGQETQYF. Written as DNA, the CDR3 is TGTGCCAGTAGTACCCTGCTAGCGGGACAAGAGACCCAGTACTTC. The genes are TRBV19 and TRBJ2-5; TRBD2 matches 9 bases. From germline, CDR1 is LNHDA and CDR2 SQIVND (reference sequence). The V segment lost 4 bases and the J segment 2 bases; nucleotides outside the gene matches: 5. The CDR3 covers 15 residues.

This clone was detected only a few times. The V gene is TRBV5-1, the J gene TRBJ1-3; a possible D gene is TRBD1 (5 bases). CDR3 length: 16 residues. Germline V gene sequence: CDR1 SGHRS, CDR2 YFSETQ. Trimming pared 1 base from V and 0 bases from J, leaving 11 bases between. In DNA form, the CDR3 reads TGCGCCAGCAGCTTGTCTTCGGGGGACTCTGGAAACACCATATATTTT. Translating it yields CASSLSSGDSGNTIYF. Full variable domain (remainder filled in from reference TRBV5-1 and TRBJ1-3): KAGVTQTPRYLIKTRGQQVTLSCSPISGHRSVSWYQQTPGQGLQFLFEYFSETQRNKGNFPGRFSGRQFSNSRSEMNVSTLELGDSALYLCASSLSSGDSGNTIYFGEGSWLTVV.

J is TRBJ1-1 and V is TRBV6-5, with D unresolved. CDR1 is MNHEY and CDR2 is SVGAGI in the germline V gene. This CDR3 comprises 13 residues. V was trimmed by 0 bases and J by 6 bases, leaving 8 bases between them. The CDR3 DNA sequence: TGTGCCAGCAGTTACTCGAGCGGGTCTGAAGCTTTCTTT. As protein: CASSYSSGSEAFF.